Below, one T cell receptor beta chain is given with its context. Regions amplified from RNA transcripts were the TCR beta CDR3 regions. The HTBI primer set drove a first-round RT-PCR of the TCR CDR3. Each CDR3 protein gets one entry after TCRdb re-called the multiplex PCR reads with MiXCR. The sample includes a few hundred thousand distinct CDR3 sequences, around 42% of them seen just once. With 0 bases removed from V and 8 bases from J, the gap between germline ends came to 14 bases. The CDR3 spans 14 residues. Germline V gene lookup returns CDR1 SGHRS and CDR2 YFSETQ. This specimen belongs to a study of T cells in Graves' hyperthyroidism and ophthalmopathy. An absence of ophthalmopathy progression within 18 months meant stable Graves' hyperthyroidism. Each diagnosis drew on symptoms, thyroxine, TRAb, thyroid ultrasound and orbital computed tomography findings.

This chain joins TRBV5-1 and TRBJ1-1, with a possible D match to TRBD1 (5 bases). The sequence derives from a woman aged 18-29 years with Graves' hyperthyroidism. Sequencing was performed on peripheral blood or thyroid tissue (not recorded which). The CDR3 sequence: CASSLGIGTLEAFF. For the CDR3, the DNA is TGCGCCAGCAGCTTGGGAATTGGGACCTTAGAAGCTTTCTTT.